These T cell receptor beta chains were read from a single sample in a study of blood T cell repertoires in COVID-19. Produced via immunoSEQ multiplex PCR; TCRdb's table is partial and in-frame only. Among approximately 200,000 clones listed, around nine tenths were seen once. Sequences were obtained from peripheral blood. The receptors stem from a man between 18 and 29 years old with active or convalescent COVID-19. Each CDR3 is given with its conserved first and last residue. The D gene is left open where the match is weak. Clone sizes are given selectively: once, few, many, or a class where the clone is expanded.

TRBD1 | TRBJ2-3 | many | TRBV9 | CASSVGTQGATDTQYF | TGTGCCAGCAGCGTAGGTACACAGGGGGCCACAGATACGCAGTATTTT
NA | TRBJ1-1 | NA | TRBV9 | CASSIPPGGMGEAFF | TGTGCCAGCAGCATCCCTCCGGGGGGTATGGGTGAAGCTTTCTTT
TRBD1 | TRBJ2-4 | NA | TRBV15 | CATSREKGAARNIQYF | TGTGCCACCAGCAGAGAGAAGGGGGCGGCGAGAAACATTCAGTACTTC
TRBD2 | TRBJ2-2 | NA | TRBV9 | CASSIAGGHTGELFF | TGTGCCAGCAGCATAGCGGGAGGGCACACCGGGGAGCTGTTTTTT
TRBD2 | TRBJ2-1 | NA | TRBV3-1/TRBV3-2 | CASSQAMIAGVAEQFF | TGTGCCAGCAGCCAAGCGATGATAGCGGGAGTCGCTGAGCAGTTCTTC
NA | TRBJ2-1 | once | TRBV27 | CASSLSQGRRGRGLYNEQFF | TGTGCCAGCAGTTTATCACAGGGGCGTAGGGGCCGGGGACTGTACAATGAGCAGTTCTTC
NA | TRBJ2-5 | NA | TRBV6-4 | CASSDSKPGEDSGETQYF | TGTGCCAGCAGTGACTCGAAACCTGGGGAGGATAGTGGAGAGACCCAGTACTTC
NA | TRBJ1-4 | once | TRBV5-6 | CASSTTGLGNEKLFF | TGTGCCAGCAGTACCACAGGGTTAGGAAATGAAAAACTGTTTTTT
NA | TRBJ2-7 | few | TRBV5-1 | CASMPDSSYEQYF | TGCGCCAGCATGCCCGACAGCTCCTACGAGCAGTACTTC
TRBD1 | TRBJ1-1 | NA | TRBV3-1/TRBV3-2 | CASSLVNRGFAEAFF | TGTGCCAGCAGTCTAGTAAACAGGGGGTTCGCTGAAGCTTTCTTT
TRBD1 | TRBJ2-2 | NA | TRBV5-4 | CASSRVSGTGAGELFF | TGTGCCAGCAGCCGAGTCTCCGGGACAGGGGCCGGGGAGCTGTTTTTT
TRBD2 | TRBJ2-7 | NA | TRBV30 | CAWSVGSGSYEQYF | TGTGCCTGGAGTGTCGGTAGCGGGAGTTACGAGCAGTACTTC
TRBD1 | TRBJ1-5 | NA | TRBV7-2 | CASSPSGTGVRAQHF | TGTGCCAGCAGCCCATCCGGGACAGGGGTCCGGGCCCAGCATTTT
TRBD2 | TRBJ2-3 | NA | TRBV4-1 | CASSQEGREPQYF | TGCGCCAGCAGCCAAGAAGGGCGGGAGCCGCAGTATTTT
TRBD1 | TRBJ2-7 | NA | TRBV10-2 | CASSEWTGKTYEQYF | TGCGCCAGCAGCGAGTGGACAGGGAAAACCTACGAGCAGTACTTC
NA | TRBJ1-1 | NA | TRBV4-1 | CASTQTVTVNTEAFF | TGCGCCAGCACCCAAACAGTGACAGTGAACACTGAAGCTTTCTTT
NA | TRBJ1-3 | once | TRBV2 | CASSELGSSGNTIYF | TGTGCCAGCAGTGAGCTGGGCAGCTCTGGAAACACCATATATTTT
TRBD2 | TRBJ2-1 | NA | TRBV30 | CAWSAPGLAGSDNEQFF | TGTGCCTGGAGCGCACCAGGACTAGCGGGTTCCGACAATGAGCAGTTCTTC
TRBD2 | TRBJ2-7 | NA | TRBV19 | CASSISSSGSSYEQYF | TGTGCCAGTAGTATCTCATCTAGCGGGAGCTCCTACGAGCAGTACTTC
NA | TRBJ1-3 | NA | TRBV3-1/TRBV3-2 | CASSQAPGGGNTIYF | TGTGCCAGCAGCCAGGCCCCGGGGGGGGGAAACACCATATATTTT
TRBD1 | TRBJ1-4 | NA | TRBV11-2 | CASSRDRTNEKLFF | TGTGCCAGCAGCCGGGACAGGACAAATGAAAAACTGTTTTTT
NA | TRBJ1-4 | few | TRBV5-1 | CASSKKTNEKLFF | TGCGCCAGCAGCAAGAAGACAAATGAAAAACTGTTTTTT
TRBD2 | TRBJ2-2 | NA | TRBV29-1 | CSVAIAGVGGELFF | TGCAGCGTTGCTATAGCGGGAGTGGGCGGGGAGCTGTTTTTT
NA | TRBJ1-5 | NA | TRBV5-4 | CASSLDGDQPQHF | TGTGCCAGCAGCTTGGATGGAGATCAGCCCCAGCATTTT
TRBD1 | TRBJ2-7 | NA | TRBV5-1 | CASSLETGVRYEQYF | TGCGCCAGCAGCTTGGAGACAGGGGTCCGGTACGAGCAGTACTTC
TRBD2 | TRBJ2-7 | NA | TRBV4-3 | CASSQDMSPSGSYEQYF | TGCGCCAGCAGCCAAGATATGAGTCCTAGCGGGAGTTACGAGCAGTACTTC
NA | TRBJ1-4 | few | TRBV18 | CASSPLGAGENEKLFF | TGTGCCAGCTCACCTCTGGGGGCAGGCGAGAATGAAAAACTGTTTTTT
TRBD2 | TRBJ2-7 | NA | TRBV19 | CASSPGGLGAYEQYF | TGTGCCAGTAGTCCGGGGGGACTCGGGGCCTACGAGCAGTACTTC
NA | TRBJ2-3 | NA | TRBV19 | CASSETGHTDTQYF | TGTGCCAGTAGCGAGACAGGCCACACAGATACGCAGTATTTT